This TCR beta chain was sequenced in a study of blood T cell repertoires in COVID-19. Study background: Acute and convalescent COVID-19 samples came from the United States, Italy and Spain. T cells, B-cell-depleted T cells, or PBMCs supplied cDNA or gDNA.

The CDR3 contains 15 residues. Germline assignment: CDR1 SGHRS and CDR2 YFSETQ. V lost 7 bases to trimming and J lost 2 bases; unmatched junction nucleotides: 7. Per the original data handling: Amplification with reference gene primers provided the estimates of nucleated cell counts. Here immunoSEQ multiplex PCR was the method, and the copy in TCRdb shows in-frame clones only, minus some. V and J calls and clone size are as listed in that table; D and trimming were resolved from the DNA. Of about 400,000 clones in the sample, approximately 86% were seen once. The specimen sequenced was peripheral blood. J is TRBJ2-5 and V is TRBV5-1, with 11 bases aligning to TRBD2. The clonotype was recovered from a human donor in a cohort sampled during active COVID-19. The CDR3 coding sequence is TGCGCCAGCTACGGGACTAGCGGACCACAAGAGACCCAGTACTTC. This encodes CASYGTSGPQETQYF.